These 10 T cell receptor beta chains came from one sample sequenced in a study of blood T cell repertoires in COVID-19. Sequenced by immunoSEQ multiplex PCR; TCRdb stores in-frame clones only, minus some. The data hold approximately 250,000 clones, with about 89% observed a single time. Sequencing input: peripheral blood. The source of these receptors is a man aged 35 to 55 with active or convalescent COVID-19.

This chain connects TRBV5-1 to TRBJ1-4; D is perhaps TRBD1 (5 bases). This CDR3 has 13 amino acids. The germline gives CDR1 SGHRS, CDR2 YFSETQ. V was trimmed by 1 base and J by 6 bases, leaving 7 bases between them. The CDR3 here is CASSLQGYEKLFF. The CDR3 region has the DNA TGCGCCAGCAGCTTGCAGGGTTATGAAAAACTGTTTTTT. Full variable domain (remainder filled in from reference TRBV5-1 and TRBJ1-4): KAGVTQTPRYLIKTRGQQVTLSCSPISGHRSVSWYQQTPGQGLQFLFEYFSETQRNKGNFPGRFSGRQFSNSRSEMNVSTLELGDSALYLCASSLQGYEKLFFGSGTQLSVL.

The V call is TRBV6-5, the J call TRBJ2-6; D gene unclear. The CDR3 is 12 amino acids. V dropped 6 bases and J dropped 6 bases, with 6 bases sitting between them. The germline V gene has CDR1 MNHEY and CDR2 SVGAGI. The CDR3 coding sequence is TGTGCCAGCAGCCAACTGGCCAACGTCCTGACTTTC. Translated: CASSQLANVLTF.

The genes are TRBV29-1 and TRBJ2-1; 10 nucleotides line up with TRBD2. Germline V gene data show CDR1 as SQVTM and CDR2 as ANQGSEA. V lost 4 bases and J lost 7; bases outside the gene matches: 10. This CDR3 is 15 amino acids long. CDR3 sequence: CSVGIDSGRLNEQFF. In nucleotides, the CDR3 is TGCAGCGTTGGTATCGATAGCGGGAGGCTAAATGAGCAGTTCTTC.

The rearrangement links TRBV7-8 to TRBJ2-1; 12 positions match TRBD2. The germline V gene has CDR1 SGHVS and CDR2 FQNEAQ. The CDR3 spans 16 residues. Germline trimming cut 0 bases from V and 9 bases from J; bases unmatched to any gene: 6. CDR3 bases: TGTGCCAGCAGCTTAGCGTCTAGCGGGAGGGCCGCTGAGCAGTTCTTC. This encodes CASSLASSGRAAEQFF.

The chain joins TRBV9 to TRBJ1-2; TRBD1 might be the D (6 bases). The CDR3 totals 16 residues. Trimming removed 2 bases at V and 3 bases at J, with 17 bases between. Germline V gives CDR1 SGDLS, CDR2 YYNGEE. CDR3 sequence reads: CASSVASGTKDYGYTF. CDR3 sequence (DNA): TGTGCCAGCAGCGTCGCCTCCGGGACAAAGGACTATGGCTACACCTTC.

The chain combines TRBV5-1 with TRBJ2-2; 12 bases map to TRBD2. The CDR3 runs 18 residues. CDR1 and CDR2 from the germline V gene are SGHRS and YFSETQ. Unmatched junction bases numbered 8, after V lost 1 base and J lost 4 bases. The CDR3 region has the DNA TGCGCCAGCAGCTTGTCTGGGACTAGCGGGTACGGCACCGGGGAGCTGTTTTTT. Amino acids: CASSLSGTSGYGTGELFF.

The CDR3 coding sequence is TGTGCCAGCCGCGGAGGACCCGCAACTAATGAAAAACTGTTTTTT. This translates into CASRGGPATNEKLFF. The rearrangement joins TRBV6-5 to TRBJ1-4; no firm D call. This CDR3 has 15 amino acids. Germline CDR1 and CDR2: MNHEY and SVGAGI. The V and J ends lost 8 bases and 0 bases respectively, with 13 bases between them.

The rearrangement uses TRBV18 and TRBJ1-5, with D uncertain. CDR1 is KGHSH and CDR2 is LQKENI in the germline V gene. Trimming removed 5 bases at V and 5 bases at J, with 10 bases between. The CDR3 runs to 13 residues. The CDR3 sequence is CASSGGRDQPQHF. DNA of the CDR3: TGTGCCAGCTCAGGCGGGCGGGATCAGCCCCAGCATTTT. Filled out from reference TRBV18 and TRBJ1-5, the complete variable domain reads NAGVMQNPRHLVRRRGQEARLRCSPMKGHSHVYWYRQLPEEGLKFMVYLQKENIIDESGMPKERFSAEFPKEGPSILRIQQVVRGDSAAYFCASSGGRDQPQHFGDGTRLSIL.

The CDR3 here is CASSPVGSGGVNTEAFF. The DNA of the CDR3 is TGTGCCAGCAGCCCGGTGGGCAGCGGGGGAGTGAACACTGAAGCTTTCTTT. J is TRBJ1-1 and V is TRBV5-4, with D possibly being TRBD1 (5 bases). Trimming stripped 4 bases from V and 0 bases from J, with 19 bases between. The CDR3 spans 17 residues. Germline V CDR1 and CDR2: SGHNT, YYREEE (reference sequence).

The chain joins TRBV15 to TRBJ1-5; D is unresolved. The CDR3 totals 18 residues. Deletions cut 1 base from V and 1 base from J, with 17 bases between. Looked up from germline, CDR1 is LNHNV and CDR2 is YYDKDF (reference sequence). The CDR3 reads CATSRGRVRRLSNQPQHF. CDR3 sequence (DNA): TGTGCCACCAGCAGAGGGAGGGTTCGAAGATTAAGCAATCAGCCCCAGCATTTT.